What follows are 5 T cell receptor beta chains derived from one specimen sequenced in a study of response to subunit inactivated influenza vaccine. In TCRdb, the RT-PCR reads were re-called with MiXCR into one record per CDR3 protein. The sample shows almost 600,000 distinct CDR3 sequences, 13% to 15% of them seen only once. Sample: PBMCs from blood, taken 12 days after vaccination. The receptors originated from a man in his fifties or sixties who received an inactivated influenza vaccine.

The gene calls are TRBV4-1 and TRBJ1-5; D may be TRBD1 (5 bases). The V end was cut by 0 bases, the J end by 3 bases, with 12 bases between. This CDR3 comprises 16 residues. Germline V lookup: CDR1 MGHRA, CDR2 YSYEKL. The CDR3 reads CASSQEFRGLNQPQHF. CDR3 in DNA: TGCGCCAGCAGCCAAGAATTTAGGGGCCTCAATCAGCCCCAGCATTTT.

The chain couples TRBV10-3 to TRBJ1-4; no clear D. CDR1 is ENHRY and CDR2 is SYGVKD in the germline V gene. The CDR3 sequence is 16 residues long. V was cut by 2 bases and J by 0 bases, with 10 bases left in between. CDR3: CAISERQASTNEKLFF. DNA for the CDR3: TGTGCCATCAGTGAGCGGCAGGCCTCAACTAATGAAAAACTGTTTTTT.

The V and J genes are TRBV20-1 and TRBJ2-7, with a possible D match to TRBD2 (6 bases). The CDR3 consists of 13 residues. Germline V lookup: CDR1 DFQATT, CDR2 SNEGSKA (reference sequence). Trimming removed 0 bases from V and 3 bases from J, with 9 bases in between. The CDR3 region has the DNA TGCAGTGCTAGAGATACTAGCAGCTACGAGCAGTACTTC. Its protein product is CSARDTSSYEQYF.

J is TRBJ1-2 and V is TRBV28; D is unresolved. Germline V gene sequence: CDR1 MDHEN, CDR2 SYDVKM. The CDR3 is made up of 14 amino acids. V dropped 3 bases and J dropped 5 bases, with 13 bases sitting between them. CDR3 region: CASSFAGATYGYTF. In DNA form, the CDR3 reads TGTGCCAGCAGTTTCGCCGGCGCCACTTATGGCTACACCTTC.

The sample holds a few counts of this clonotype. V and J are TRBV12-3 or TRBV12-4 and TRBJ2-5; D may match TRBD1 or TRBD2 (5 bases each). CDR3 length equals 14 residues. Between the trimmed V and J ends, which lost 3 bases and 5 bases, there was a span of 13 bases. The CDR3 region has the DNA TGTGCCAGCAGTTTCAGGACCTGGGGGGAGACCCAGTACTTC. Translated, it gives CASSFRTWGETQYF.